These T cell receptor beta chains were read from a single sample in a study of T cells in localized non-small cell lung cancer. The assay was immunoSEQ multiplex PCR, and TCRdb's table has in-frame clones only and misses some. Of 100,000 to 150,000 clones listed, around 90% were seen once; the top ten hold around 1.7%. Here the sequenced sample was peripheral blood, taken before any cancer treatment. These receptors all come from a female donor aged 60 or older with stage I lung adenocarcinoma. Both conserved end residues are part of each CDR3. The order of the fields is V gene, J gene, clone size, D gene, CDR3 protein, CDR3 DNA. The D gene is left open where the match is weak. The size entry is marked missing in some rows and otherwise reads once, few, many or a size class.

>TRBV18|TRBJ1-6|NA|NA
CASSGYNSPLHF
TGTGCCAGCTCTGGCTATAATTCACCCCTCCACTTT
>TRBV9|TRBJ2-1|once|TRBD2
CASSVDSGGYNEQFF
TGTGCCAGCAGCGTAGATTCGGGAGGGTACAATGAGCAGTTCTTC
>TRBV18|TRBJ2-3|few|NA
CASSPLAWTAKSTDTQYF
TGTGCCAGCTCACCCCTTGCGTGGACAGCTAAAAGCACAGATACGCAGTATTTT
>TRBV9|TRBJ1-1|NA|NA
CASSVEGQAHTEAFF
TGTGCCAGCAGCGTAGAAGGGCAGGCCCACACTGAAGCTTTCTTT
>TRBV28|TRBJ1-4|NA|TRBD1
CASSLRQGNEKLFF
TGTGCCAGCAGTTTAAGACAGGGGAATGAAAAACTGTTTTTT
>TRBV4-1|TRBJ2-5|NA|NA
CASSQDGERAGLQETQYF
TGCGCCAGCAGCCAAGATGGGGAGCGGGCCGGACTCCAAGAGACCCAGTACTTC
>TRBV6-5|TRBJ1-2|few|TRBD1
CASSYSGQGVGYGYTF
TGTGCCAGCAGTTACTCGGGACAGGGAGTGGGGTATGGCTACACCTTC
>TRBV2|TRBJ1-5|NA|NA
CASNGRKGDQPQHF
TGTGCCAGCAACGGTCGGAAGGGCGATCAGCCCCAGCATTTT
>TRBV6-1|TRBJ1-5|NA|TRBD1
CASSEQGAGYLPQHF
TGTGCCAGCAGTGAACAGGGGGCAGGGTACCTTCCCCAGCATTTT
>TRBV28|TRBJ2-3|NA|NA
CASSLLTDTQYF
TGTGCCAGCAGCCTACTCACAGATACGCAGTATTTT
>TRBV19|TRBJ2-7|NA|NA
CASSIGRTALEEQYF
TGTGCCAGTAGTATAGGGCGGACAGCCCTAGAGGAGCAGTACTTC
>TRBV5-5|TRBJ1-1|NA|NA
CASSRTGTENEAFF
TGTGCCAGCAGCCGAACCGGGACCGAAAATGAAGCTTTCTTT
>TRBV10-1|TRBJ2-1|NA|NA
CASTPTLGNEQFF
TGCGCCAGCACCCCGACCCTCGGGAATGAGCAGTTCTTC
>TRBV6-6|TRBJ2-1|NA|NA
CASRRSWEQFF
TGTGCCAGCAGAAGAAGCTGGGAGCAGTTCTTC
>TRBV27|TRBJ2-3|NA|NA
CASRIDRNRVPTSTDTQYF
TGTGCCAGCAGGATCGATAGAAACAGGGTCCCCACTAGCACAGATACGCAGTATTTT
>TRBV10-3|TRBJ1-1|few|NA
CAISDELMNTEAFF
TGTGCCATCAGTGACGAGCTCATGAACACTGAAGCTTTCTTT
>TRBV28|TRBJ1-3|NA|NA
CASSQGLGNTIYF
TGTGCCAGCAGCCAGGGCCTTGGAAACACCATATATTTT
>TRBV27|TRBJ2-2|NA|TRBD2
CASRTGLAISGELFF
TGTGCCAGCAGAACAGGACTAGCGATTTCCGGGGAGCTGTTTTTT
>TRBV2|TRBJ1-5|NA|NA
CASRTGGNQPQHF
TGTGCCAGTCGGACGGGAGGAAATCAGCCCCAGCATTTT
>TRBV7-2|TRBJ2-3|few|NA
CASSGGPTDTQYF
TGTGCCAGCAGCGGCGGGCCCACAGATACGCAGTATTTT
>TRBV11-1|TRBJ2-3|NA|TRBD2
CASSSAQREGRNTQYF
TGTGCCAGCAGCTCCGCCCAGCGGGAGGGCCGGAATACGCAGTATTTT
>TRBV19|TRBJ2-7|NA|NA
CASSPDSRNEQYF
TGTGCCAGTAGCCCAGACAGTCGTAACGAGCAGTACTTC
>TRBV2|TRBJ1-2|NA|NA
CASSRDTYGYTF
TGTGCCAGCAGCCGGGATACTTATGGCTACACCTTC
>TRBV18|TRBJ1-4|NA|NA
CASSPTATNEKLFF
TGTGCCAGCTCACCGACAGCAACTAATGAAAAACTGTTTTTT
>TRBV19|TRBJ2-1|NA|NA
CASSMRSRAPYNEQFF
TGTGCCAGTAGTATGCGATCTAGGGCCCCCTACAATGAGCAGTTCTTC
>TRBV27|TRBJ2-7|NA|TRBD2
CASGLAGGPYEQYF
TGTGCCAGTGGACTGGCGGGAGGGCCCTACGAGCAGTACTTC
>TRBV11-1|TRBJ2-1|NA|TRBD2
CASSHIGGRARNEQFF
TGTGCCAGCAGCCACATCGGCGGGAGGGCCAGGAATGAGCAGTTCTTC
>TRBV30|TRBJ2-5|NA|NA
CASTGGGQETQYF
TGTGCCTCGACCGGTGGCGGCCAAGAGACCCAGTACTTC
>TRBV9|TRBJ2-3|once|TRBD2
CASSVELADLSSTDTQYF
TGTGCCAGCAGCGTAGAGCTAGCGGATCTATCTAGCACAGATACGCAGTATTTT
>TRBV19|TRBJ1-5|once|TRBD1
CASIGQGYSQPQHF
TGTGCCAGTATAGGACAGGGATACAGTCAGCCCCAGCATTTT